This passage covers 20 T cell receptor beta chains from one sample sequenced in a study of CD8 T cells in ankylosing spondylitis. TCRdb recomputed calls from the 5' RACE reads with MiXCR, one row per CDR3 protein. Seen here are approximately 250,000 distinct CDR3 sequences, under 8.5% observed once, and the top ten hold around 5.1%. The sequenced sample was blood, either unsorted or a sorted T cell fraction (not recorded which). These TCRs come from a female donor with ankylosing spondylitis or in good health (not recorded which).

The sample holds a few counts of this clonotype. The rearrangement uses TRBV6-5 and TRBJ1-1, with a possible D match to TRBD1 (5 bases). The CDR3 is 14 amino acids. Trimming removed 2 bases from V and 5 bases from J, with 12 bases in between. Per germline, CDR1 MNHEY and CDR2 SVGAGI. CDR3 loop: CASSYNPGGTEAFF. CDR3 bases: TGTGCCAGCAGTTACAATCCGGGGGGGACTGAAGCTTTCTTT.

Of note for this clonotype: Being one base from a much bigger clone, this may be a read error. The CDR3 nucleotides read TGTGCCAGCAGCTTAGTCGGGGCCTCCTGCGAGCAGTACTTC. Translated, it gives CASSLVGASCEQYF. The chain uses TRBV7-2 and TRBJ2-7; either TRBD1 or TRBD2 may fit D (5 bases each). The CDR3 extends over 14 amino acids. Germline loops: CDR1 SGHTA, CDR2 FQGNSA.

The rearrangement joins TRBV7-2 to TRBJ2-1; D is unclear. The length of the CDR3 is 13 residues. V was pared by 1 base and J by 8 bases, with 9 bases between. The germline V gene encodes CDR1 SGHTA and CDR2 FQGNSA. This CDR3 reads CASSLVRFDEQFF. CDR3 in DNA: TGTGCCAGCAGCTTAGTTCGGTTCGATGAGCAGTTCTTC.

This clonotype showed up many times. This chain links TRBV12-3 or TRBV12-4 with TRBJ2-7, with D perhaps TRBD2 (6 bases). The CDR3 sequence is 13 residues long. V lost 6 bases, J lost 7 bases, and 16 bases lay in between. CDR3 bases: TGTGCCAGCAGACGGTCGGGAGTTGGAGAGCAGTACTTC. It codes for CASRRSGVGEQYF.

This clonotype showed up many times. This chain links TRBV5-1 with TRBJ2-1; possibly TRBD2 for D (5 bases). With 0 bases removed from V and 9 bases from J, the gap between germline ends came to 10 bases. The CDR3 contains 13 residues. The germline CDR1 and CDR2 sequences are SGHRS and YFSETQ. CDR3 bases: TGCGCCAGCAGCTTGGGAGGGCGAAGTGAGCAGTTCTTC. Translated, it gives CASSLGGRSEQFF.

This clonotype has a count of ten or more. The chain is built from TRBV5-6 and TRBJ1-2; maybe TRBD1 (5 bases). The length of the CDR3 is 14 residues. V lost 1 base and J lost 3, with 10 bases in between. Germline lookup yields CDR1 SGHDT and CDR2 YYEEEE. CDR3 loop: CASSLIGADYGYTF. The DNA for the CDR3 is TGTGCCAGCAGCTTGATAGGGGCGGACTATGGCTACACCTTC.

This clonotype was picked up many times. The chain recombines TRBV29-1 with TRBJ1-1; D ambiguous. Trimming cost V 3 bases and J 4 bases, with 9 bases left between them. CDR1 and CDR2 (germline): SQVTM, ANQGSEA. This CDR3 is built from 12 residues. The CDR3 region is CSVDSGSTEAFF. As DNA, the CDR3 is TGCAGCGTTGATAGTGGGAGCACTGAAGCTTTCTTT.

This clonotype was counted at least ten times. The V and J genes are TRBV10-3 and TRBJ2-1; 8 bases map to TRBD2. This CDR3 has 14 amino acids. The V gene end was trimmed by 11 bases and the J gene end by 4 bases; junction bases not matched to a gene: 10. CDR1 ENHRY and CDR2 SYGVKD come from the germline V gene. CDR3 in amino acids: CAASGAGGYNEQFF. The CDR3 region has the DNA TGTGCCGCCTCCGGGGCGGGAGGATACAATGAGCAGTTCTTC.

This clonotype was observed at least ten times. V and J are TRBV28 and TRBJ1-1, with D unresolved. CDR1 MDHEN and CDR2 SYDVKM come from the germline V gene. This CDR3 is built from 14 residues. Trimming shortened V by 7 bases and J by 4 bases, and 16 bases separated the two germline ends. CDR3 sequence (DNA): TGTGCCAGCACCGAAGGCGGGGAGCCCACTGAAGCTTTCTTT. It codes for CASTEGGEPTEAFF.

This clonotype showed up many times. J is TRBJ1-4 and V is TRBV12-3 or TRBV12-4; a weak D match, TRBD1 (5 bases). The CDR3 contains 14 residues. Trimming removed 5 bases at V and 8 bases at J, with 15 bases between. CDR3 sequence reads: CASSEPGIGEKLFF. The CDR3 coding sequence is TGTGCCAGCAGTGAACCAGGGATAGGCGAAAAACTGTTTTTT.

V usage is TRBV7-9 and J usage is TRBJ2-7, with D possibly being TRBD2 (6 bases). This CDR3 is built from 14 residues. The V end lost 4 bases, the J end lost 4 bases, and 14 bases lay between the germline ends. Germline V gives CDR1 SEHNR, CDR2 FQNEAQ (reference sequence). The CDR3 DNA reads TGTGCCAGCAGCTCCCCCCGACTAGTATACGAGCAGTACTTC. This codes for CASSSPRLVYEQYF. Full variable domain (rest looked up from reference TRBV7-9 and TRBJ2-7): DTGVSQNPRHKITKRGQNVTFRCDPISEHNRLYWYRQTLGQGPEFLTYFQNEAQLEKSRLLSDRFSAERPKGSFSTLEIQRTEQGDSAMYLCASSSPRLVYEQYFGPGTRLTVT.

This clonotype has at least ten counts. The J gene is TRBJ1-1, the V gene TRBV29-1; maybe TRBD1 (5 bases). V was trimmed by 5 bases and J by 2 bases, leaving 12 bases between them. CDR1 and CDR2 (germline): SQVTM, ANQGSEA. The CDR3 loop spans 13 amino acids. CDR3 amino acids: CSVNWGPNTEAFF. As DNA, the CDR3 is TGCAGCGTTAACTGGGGCCCAAACACTGAAGCTTTCTTT.

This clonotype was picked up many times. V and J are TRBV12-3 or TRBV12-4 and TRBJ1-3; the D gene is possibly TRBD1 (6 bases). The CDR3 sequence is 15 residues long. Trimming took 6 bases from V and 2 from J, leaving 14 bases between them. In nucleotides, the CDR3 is TGTGCCAGCAGACCTACAGGGACGGCTGGAAACACCATATATTTT. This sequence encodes CASRPTGTAGNTIYF.

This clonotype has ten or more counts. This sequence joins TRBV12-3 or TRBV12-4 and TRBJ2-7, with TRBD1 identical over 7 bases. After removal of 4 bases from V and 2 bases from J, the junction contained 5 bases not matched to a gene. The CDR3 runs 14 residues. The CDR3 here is CASSSGTAPYEQYF. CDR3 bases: TGTGCCAGCAGTTCCGGGACAGCCCCCTACGAGCAGTACTTC.

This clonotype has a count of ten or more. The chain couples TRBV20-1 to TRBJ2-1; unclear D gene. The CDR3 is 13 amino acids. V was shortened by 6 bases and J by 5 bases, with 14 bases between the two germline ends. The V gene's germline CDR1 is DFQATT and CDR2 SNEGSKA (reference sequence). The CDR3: CSATRARHNEQFF. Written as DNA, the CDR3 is TGCAGTGCCACAAGGGCGAGGCACAATGAGCAGTTCTTC.

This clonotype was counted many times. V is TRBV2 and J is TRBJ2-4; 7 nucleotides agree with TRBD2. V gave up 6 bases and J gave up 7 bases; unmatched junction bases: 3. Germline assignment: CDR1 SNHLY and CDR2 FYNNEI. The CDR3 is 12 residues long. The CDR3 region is CASRGLVNIQYF. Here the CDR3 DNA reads TGTGCCAGCAGAGGACTAGTGAACATTCAGTACTTC.

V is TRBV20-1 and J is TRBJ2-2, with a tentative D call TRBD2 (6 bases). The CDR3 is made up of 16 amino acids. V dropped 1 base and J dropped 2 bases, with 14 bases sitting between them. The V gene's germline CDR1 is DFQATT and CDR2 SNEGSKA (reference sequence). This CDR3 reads CSARARGGVNTGELFF. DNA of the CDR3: TGCAGTGCTAGAGCTCGTGGCGGGGTAAACACCGGGGAGCTGTTTTTT.

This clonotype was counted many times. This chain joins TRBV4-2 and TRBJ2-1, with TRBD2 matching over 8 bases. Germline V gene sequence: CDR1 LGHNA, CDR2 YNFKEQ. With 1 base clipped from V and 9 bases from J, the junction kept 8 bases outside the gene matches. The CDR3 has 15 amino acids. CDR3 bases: TGTGCCAGCAGCCAAGCAGCGGGAGCTCGCGGTGAGCAGTTCTTC. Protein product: CASSQAAGARGEQFF.

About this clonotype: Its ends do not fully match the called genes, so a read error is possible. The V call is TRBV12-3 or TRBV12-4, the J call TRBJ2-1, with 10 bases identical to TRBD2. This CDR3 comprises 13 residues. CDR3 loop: CASSPTGTSEGIF. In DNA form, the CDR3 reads TGTGCCAGCAGCCCTACCGGGACTAGCGAAGGTATCTTC.

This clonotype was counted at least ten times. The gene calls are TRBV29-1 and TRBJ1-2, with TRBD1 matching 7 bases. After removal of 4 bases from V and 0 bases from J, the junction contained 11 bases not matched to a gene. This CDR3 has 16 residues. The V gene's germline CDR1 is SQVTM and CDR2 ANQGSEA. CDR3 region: CSVGGGGLKANYGYTF. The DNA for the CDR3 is TGCAGCGTTGGGGGAGGGGGCTTGAAAGCTAACTATGGCTACACCTTC.